This T cell receptor (beta chain) originates from a study of T cell clonotyping in hematopoietic cell transplantation. Whole-study results and caveats: CD4 and CD8 repertoire contributions could not be separated without sorting.

On this clone itself: The antigen remains unidentified.

Only in-frame clones appear in the TCRdb table, and some are missing; sequencing was by immunoSEQ multiplex PCR. Of about 12,000 clones listed, around 90% are singletons. There are 14 residues in the CDR3. The germline V and J ends were trimmed by 1 base and 0 bases, with 7 bases remaining between them. Germline lookup yields CDR1 SGHAT and CDR2 FQNNGV. The receptor's source is a female patient aged 45-65 years who had an allogeneic stem cell transplant from an unrelated donor, so the T cells may come from the graft donor. Some clones in this sample may be carry-over from other donors' samples. The V call is TRBV11-2, the J call TRBJ2-7; no reliable D call. The sample here was PBMCs, taken 100 days after allogeneic stem cell transplant. The CDR3 loop is CASSLVPGSYEQYF. CDR3 sequence (DNA): TGTGCCAGCAGCTTAGTTCCGGGCTCCTACGAGCAGTACTTC.